These T cell receptor beta chains were read from a single sample in a study of tumor-infiltrating lymphocytes in localized non-small cell lung cancer. Some clones are missing from TCRdb's copy, which holds only in-frame ones; the method was immunoSEQ multiplex PCR. The sample lists about 16,000 clones; around 80% were seen once. Input material: uninvolved lung tissue not adjacent to the tumor. All receptors derive from a human donor with non-small cell lung cancer. Each CDR3 is given with its conserved first and last residue. The D gene is left open where the match is weak. Not all rows give a size; the values are once, few, many and, for expanded clones, a class.

size,J,V,D,CDR3
.,TRBJ2-7,TRBV11-2,.,CASSPGTSFGPYEQYF
.,TRBJ2-1,TRBV5-1,TRBD2,CASSPSVAGEGEQFF
.,TRBJ1-1,TRBV29-1,.,CSIILPGWGTEAFF
.,TRBJ2-2,TRBV9,TRBD2,CASSVANRASGRRAGELFF
few,TRBJ1-5,TRBV28,TRBD1,CASSLADRGRGQPQHF
once,TRBJ2-3,TRBV29-1,TRBD2,CSVFLAGVADTQYF
.,TRBJ1-2,TRBV6-1,.,CASSPTAGYGYTF
.,TRBJ2-7,TRBV28,TRBD1,CASISPGQGDHEQYF
.,TRBJ2-1,TRBV5-6,TRBD2,CASSGGLAITYNEQFF
.,TRBJ1-1,TRBV4-2,.,CASSQSGAQRTEAFF
.,TRBJ2-1,TRBV7-7,.,CASSLSSGAYPYNEQFF
once,TRBJ2-7,TRBV5-1,.,CASSPRVGSYEQYF
.,TRBJ2-5,TRBV5-1,.,CASSATDLQETQYF
.,TRBJ1-3,TRBV28,.,CASSLPGLGNTIYF
.,TRBJ2-7,TRBV4-1,TRBD2,CASSQGTSGIYEQYF
once,TRBJ2-2,TRBV6-1,.,CASRVLSNTGELFF
.,TRBJ2-3,TRBV4-1,TRBD2,CASSQDSRTSVTDTQYF
.,TRBJ2-3,TRBV6-6,TRBD1,CASSRRRQGATDTQYF
.,TRBJ1-1,TRBV10-3,TRBD1,CAISTGVNTEAFF
.,TRBJ2-7,TRBV2,.,CASSERPTSYEQYF
.,TRBJ2-7,TRBV7-9,.,CASSLAFSVEDVPYEQYF
.,TRBJ1-4,TRBV28,.,CASSSAGEKLFF
.,TRBJ2-3,TRBV2,.,CASREFRGDTQYF
.,TRBJ1-2,TRBV5-5,TRBD1,CASRGEGQGTYGYTF
.,TRBJ2-5,TRBV5-4,.,CASSSRVSGETQYF
.,TRBJ2-2,TRBV7-3,TRBD2,CASSLGRAGTGELFF
few,TRBJ1-4,TRBV6-1,.,CASTPRGQGEKLFF
.,TRBJ2-7,TRBV5-4,TRBD2,CASSLPLAGGLYEQYF
.,TRBJ2-7,TRBV7-2,TRBD1,CASSLEGAVSYEQYF
.,TRBJ1-2,TRBV28,.,CATGGSSLANYGYTF
.,TRBJ2-1,TRBV10-1,.,CASSEGSGLAGEQFF
.,TRBJ1-1,TRBV5-1,.,CASSLEPGGTEAFF